This T cell receptor (beta chain) is drawn from a study of blood T cell repertoires in COVID-19. The CDR3 is 13 amino acids. Trimming took 0 bases from V and 15 from J, leaving 15 bases between them. Germline CDR1 and CDR2: MGHRA and YSYEKL. TCRdb's copy holds only in-frame clones and misses some; the assay was immunoSEQ multiplex PCR. The repertoire holds fewer than 450,000 clones, about 90% seen once, with 2.5% to 4% in the top ten. The sample was peripheral blood. The sequence was collected from a woman aged 18-30 years who had recovered from COVID-19. The chain couples TRBV4-1 to TRBJ2-1; possibly TRBD2 for D (7 bases). The CDR3: CASSQEGGGWRFF. CDR3 in DNA: TGCGCCAGCAGCCAAGAGGGGGGGGGCTGGCGGTTCTTC.